The next 12 T cell receptor beta chains were all read from a single sample in a study of CD8 T cells in Susac syndrome. RNA in amounts of about 0.5 to 1 ug was reverse transcribed with random hexamers. TCRdb redid the calling of the immunoSEQ multiplex PCR reads with MiXCR, one entry per CDR3 protein. Seen here are about 140,000 distinct CDR3 sequences, approximately 95% observed once, and the top ten hold 0.25% to 0.3%. The specimen sequenced was CD8+ T cells from PBMCs. The receptors derive from a human donor in good health.

The rearrangement links TRBV7-9 to TRBJ2-7, with D possibly being TRBD2 (6 bases). This CDR3 is built from 15 residues. Germline-derived CDR1 and CDR2 are SEHNR and FQNEAQ (reference sequence). Trimming shortened V by 0 bases and J by 3 bases, and 12 bases separated the two germline ends. This chain's CDR3 is CASSLAGGRDYEQYF. In DNA form, the CDR3 reads TGTGCCAGCAGCTTAGCGGGAGGCAGGGACTACGAGCAGTACTTC.

This clonotype has a single count. The chain employs TRBV5-1 and TRBJ2-2; TRBD1 might be the D (5 bases). The CDR3 has 15 amino acids. CDR1 and CDR2 from the germline V gene are SGHRS and YFSETQ. The V and J ends lost 3 bases and 1 base respectively, with 10 bases between them. CDR3 nucleotide sequence: TGCGCCAGCAGCTCAGGACAAATGAACACCGGGGAGCTGTTTTTT. Translating it yields CASSSGQMNTGELFF.

V usage is TRBV27 and J usage is TRBJ1-5; TRBD1 aligns across 9 bases. The CDR3 is 14 amino acids. Unmatched junction bases numbered 4, after V lost 8 bases and J lost 2 bases. The germline CDR1 and CDR2 sequences are MNHEY and SMNVEV (reference sequence). The CDR3 DNA reads as TGTGCCAGCGGACAGGGGATGGGCAATCAGCCCCAGCATTTT. This encodes CASGQGMGNQPQHF.

The CDR3 loop is CSVDGLAGGPRTDTQYF. The DNA of the CDR3 is TGCAGCGTTGACGGACTAGCGGGAGGGCCGCGCACAGATACGCAGTATTTT. V is TRBV29-1 and J is TRBJ2-3; 15 bases agree with TRBD2. The CDR3 sequence is 17 residues long. CDR1 and CDR2 from the germline V gene are SQVTM and ANQGSEA. V dropped 3 bases and J dropped 1; count of bases not matched to a gene: 5.

The V call is TRBV30, the J call TRBJ1-5; D perhaps matches TRBD1 (6 bases). This CDR3 has 13 amino acids. The V gene's germline CDR1 is GTSNPN and CDR2 SVGIG (reference sequence). V shed 3 bases and J shed 4 bases, with 10 bases lying between them. CDR3 protein: CAWSGRGNQPQHF. Written as DNA, the CDR3 is TGTGCCTGGAGCGGAAGGGGGAATCAGCCCCAGCATTTT. The variable domain in full, with the rest retrieved from reference TRBV30 and TRBJ1-5, is SQTIHQWPATLVQPVGSPLSLECTVEGTSNPNLYWYRQAAGRGLQLLFYSVGIGQISSEVPQNLSASRPQDRQFILSSKKLLLSDSGFYLCAWSGRGNQPQHFGDGTRLSIL.

V usage is TRBV14 and J usage is TRBJ2-7; no clear D. The V gene's germline CDR1 is SGHDN and CDR2 FVKESK. V was clipped by 1 base and J by 5 bases, with 12 bases between them. This CDR3 is built from 14 residues. CDR3 in amino acids: CASSQVVTFHEQYF. For the CDR3, the DNA is TGTGCCAGCAGCCAAGTCGTGACATTCCACGAGCAGTACTTC.

The chain is built from TRBV5-4 and TRBJ2-7; 8 bases are shared with TRBD2. CDR1 is SGHNT and CDR2 is YYREEE in the germline V gene (reference sequence). V shed 4 bases and J 5 bases; nucleotides not matched to a gene: 14. The CDR3 sequence is 16 residues long. In DNA form, the CDR3 reads TGTGCCAGCAGCGGGTACTCGGGAGGGGCGTGGGACGAGCAGTACTTC. It codes for CASSGYSGGAWDEQYF.

The chain couples TRBV11-2 to TRBJ2-4; D is uncertain. The CDR3 sequence is 11 residues long. The V gene's germline CDR1 is SGHAT and CDR2 FQNNGV. The ends were cut back, 1 base at V and 9 bases at J, with 4 bases in the middle. The CDR3 DNA reads as TGTGCCAGCAGCTTAGGGGGCATTCAGTACTTC. This codes for CASSLGGIQYF. Complete variable domain (other parts from reference TRBV11-2 and TRBJ2-4): EAGVAQSPRYKIIEKRQSVAFWCNPISGHATLYWYQQILGQGPKLLIQFQNNGVVDDSQLPKDRFSAERLKGVDSTLKIQPAKLEDSAVYLCASSLGGIQYFGAGTRLSVL.

The rearrangement joins TRBV30 to TRBJ2-2; D is perhaps TRBD1 or TRBD2 (6 bases each). Germline values: CDR1 GTSNPN, CDR2 SVGIG (reference sequence). This CDR3 is 13 amino acids long. The V and J ends lost 0 bases and 6 bases respectively, with 8 bases between them. CDR3 amino acids: CAWSVGGAGELFF. CDR3 DNA: TGTGCCTGGAGTGTCGGGGGCGCCGGGGAGCTGTTTTTT. The full variable domain, its missing parts supplied by reference TRBV30 and TRBJ2-2, is SQTIHQWPATLVQPVGSPLSLECTVEGTSNPNLYWYRQAAGRGLQLLFYSVGIGQISSEVPQNLSASRPQDRQFILSSKKLLLSDSGFYLCAWSVGGAGELFFGEGSRLTVL.

This chain joins TRBV29-1 and TRBJ1-1; TRBD1 might be the D (5 bases). V lost 7 bases and J 5 bases, leaving 8 bases between the germline ends. The CDR3 length is 10 residues. CDR1 is SQVTM, CDR2 ANQGSEA, per germline. CDR3 protein: CSGRVTEAFF. DNA of the CDR3: TGCAGCGGCAGGGTAACTGAAGCTTTCTTT.

The chain links TRBV4-2 to TRBJ2-1; 9 nucleotides align to TRBD2. The CDR3 length is 15 residues. Germline CDR1 and CDR2: LGHNA and YNFKEQ. The V segment lost 0 bases and the J segment 5 bases; nucleotides outside the gene matches: 2. CDR3 sequence: CASSQERLADNEQFF. The CDR3 bases are TGTGCCAGCAGCCAAGAGAGACTAGCGGACAATGAGCAGTTCTTC.

The chain employs TRBV20-1 and TRBJ2-5; tentative D call: TRBD1 (5 bases). The germline V gene has CDR1 DFQATT and CDR2 SNEGSKA (reference sequence). V was cut by 6 bases and J by 5 bases, with 16 bases left in between. The CDR3 has 13 residues. The CDR3 region is CSANDKGWETQYF. The CDR3 DNA sequence: TGCAGTGCGAACGACAAGGGGTGGGAGACCCAGTACTTC.